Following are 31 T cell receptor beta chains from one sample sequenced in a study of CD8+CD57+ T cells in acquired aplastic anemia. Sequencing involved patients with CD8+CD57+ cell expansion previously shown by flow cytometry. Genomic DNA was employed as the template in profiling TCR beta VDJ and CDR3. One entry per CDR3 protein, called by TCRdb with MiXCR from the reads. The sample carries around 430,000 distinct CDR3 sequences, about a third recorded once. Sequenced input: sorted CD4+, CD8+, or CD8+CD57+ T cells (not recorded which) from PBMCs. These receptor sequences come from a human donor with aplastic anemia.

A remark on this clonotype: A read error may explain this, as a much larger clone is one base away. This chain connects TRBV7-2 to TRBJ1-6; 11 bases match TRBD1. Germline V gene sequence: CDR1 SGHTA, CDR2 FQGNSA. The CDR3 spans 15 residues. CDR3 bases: TGTGCCCGCAGCTACCATGGGACAGGGGGTTCACCCCTCCACTTT. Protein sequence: CARSYHGTGGSPLHF.

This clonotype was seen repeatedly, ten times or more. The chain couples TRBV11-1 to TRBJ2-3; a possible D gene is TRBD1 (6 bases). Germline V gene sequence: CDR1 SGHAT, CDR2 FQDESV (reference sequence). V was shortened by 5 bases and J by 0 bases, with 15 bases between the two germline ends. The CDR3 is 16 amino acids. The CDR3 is CASSPPTGASTDTQYF. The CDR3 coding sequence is TGTGCCAGCAGCCCCCCGACAGGAGCTAGCACAGATACGCAGTATTTT.

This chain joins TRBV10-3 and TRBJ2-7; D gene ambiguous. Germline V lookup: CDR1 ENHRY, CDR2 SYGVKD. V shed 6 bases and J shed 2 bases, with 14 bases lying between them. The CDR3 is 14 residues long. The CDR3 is CAISHREGPYEQYV. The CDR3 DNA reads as TGTGCCATCAGCCACCGAGAAGGGCCCTACGAGCAGTACGTC.

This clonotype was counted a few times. This chain's CDR3 is CASSEAVGGNQPQHF. CDR3 coding DNA: TGTGCCAGCAGTGAAGCTGTAGGGGGCAATCAGCCCCAGCATTTT. The chain employs TRBV6-1 and TRBJ1-5, with D possibly matching TRBD1 (5 bases). Germline loops: CDR1 MNHNS, CDR2 SASEGT. V lost 0 bases and J 2 bases, leaving 8 bases between the germline ends. The CDR3 contains 15 residues.

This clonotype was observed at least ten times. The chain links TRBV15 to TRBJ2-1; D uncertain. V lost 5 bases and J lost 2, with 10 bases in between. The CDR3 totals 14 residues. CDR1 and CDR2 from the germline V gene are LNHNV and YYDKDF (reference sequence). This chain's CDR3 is CATSQAGPYNEQFF. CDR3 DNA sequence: TGTGCCACCAGCCAGGCCGGGCCCTACAATGAGCAGTTCTTC. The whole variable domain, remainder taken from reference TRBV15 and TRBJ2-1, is DAMVIQNPRYQVTQFGKPVTLSCSQTLNHNVMYWYQQKSSQAPKLLFHYYDKDFNNEADTPDNFQSRRPNTSFCFLDIRSPGLGDTAMYLCATSQAGPYNEQFFGPGTRLTVL.

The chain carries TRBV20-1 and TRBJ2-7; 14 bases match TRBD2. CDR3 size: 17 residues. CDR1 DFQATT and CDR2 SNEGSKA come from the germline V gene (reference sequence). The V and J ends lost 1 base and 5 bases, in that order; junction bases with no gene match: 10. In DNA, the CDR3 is TGCAGTGCTAGAGGTTCCGGGACTAGCGGGAGTTTTAACGAGCAGTACTTC. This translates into CSARGSGTSGSFNEQYF.

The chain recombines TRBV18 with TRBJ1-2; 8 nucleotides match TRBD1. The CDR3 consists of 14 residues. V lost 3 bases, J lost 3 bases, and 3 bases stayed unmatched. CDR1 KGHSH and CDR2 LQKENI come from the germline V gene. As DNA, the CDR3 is TGTGCCAGCTCACCCCAACAGGGGGACTATGGCTACACCTTC. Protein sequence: CASSPQQGDYGYTF.

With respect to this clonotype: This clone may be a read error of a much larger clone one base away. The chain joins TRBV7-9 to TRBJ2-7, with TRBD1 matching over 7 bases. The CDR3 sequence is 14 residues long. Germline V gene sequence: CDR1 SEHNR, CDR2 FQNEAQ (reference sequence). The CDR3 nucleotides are TGTGCCAGCAGCCTACCGACAGGGTCTAACGAGCAGCACTTC. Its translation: CASSLPTGSNEQHF.

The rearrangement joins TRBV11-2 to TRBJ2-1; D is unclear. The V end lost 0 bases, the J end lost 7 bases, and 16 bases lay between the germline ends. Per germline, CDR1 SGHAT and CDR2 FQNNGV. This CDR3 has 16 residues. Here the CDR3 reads CASSLDGRPALNEQFF. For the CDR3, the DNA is TGTGCCAGCAGCTTAGATGGACGACCGGCGCTGAATGAGCAGTTCTTC.

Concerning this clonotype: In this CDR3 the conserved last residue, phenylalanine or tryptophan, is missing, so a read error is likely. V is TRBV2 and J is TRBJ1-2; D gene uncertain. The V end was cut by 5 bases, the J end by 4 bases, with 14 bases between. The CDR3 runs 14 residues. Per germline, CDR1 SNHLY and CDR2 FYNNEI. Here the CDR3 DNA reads TGTGCCAGCAGTCCGCGGGCATCTGGCTATGGCTACACCATC. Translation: CASSPRASGYGYTI.

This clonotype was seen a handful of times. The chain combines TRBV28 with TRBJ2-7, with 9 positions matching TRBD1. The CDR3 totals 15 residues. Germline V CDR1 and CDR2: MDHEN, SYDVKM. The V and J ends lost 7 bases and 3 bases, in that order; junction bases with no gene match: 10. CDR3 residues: CASKGRGQGLYEQYF. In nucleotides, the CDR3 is TGTGCCAGCAAAGGACGTGGACAGGGGCTCTACGAGCAGTACTTC.

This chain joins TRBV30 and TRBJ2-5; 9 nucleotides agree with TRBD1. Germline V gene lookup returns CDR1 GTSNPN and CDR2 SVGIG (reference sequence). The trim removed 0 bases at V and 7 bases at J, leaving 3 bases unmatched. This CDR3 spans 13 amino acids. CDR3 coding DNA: TGTGCCTGGAGTGTACAGGGGGCAGGGACCCAGTACTTC. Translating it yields CAWSVQGAGTQYF. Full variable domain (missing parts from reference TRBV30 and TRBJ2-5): SQTIHQWPATLVQPVGSPLSLECTVEGTSNPNLYWYRQAAGRGLQLLFYSVGIGQISSEVPQNLSASRPQDRQFILSSKKLLLSDSGFYLCAWSVQGAGTQYFGPGTRLLVL.

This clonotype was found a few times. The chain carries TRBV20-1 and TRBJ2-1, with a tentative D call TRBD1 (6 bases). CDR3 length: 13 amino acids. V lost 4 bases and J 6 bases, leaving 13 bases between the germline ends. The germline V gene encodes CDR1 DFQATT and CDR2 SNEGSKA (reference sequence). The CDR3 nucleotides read TGCAGTGCTACCGACAGGTTGGTCAATGAGCAGTTCTTC. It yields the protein CSATDRLVNEQFF.

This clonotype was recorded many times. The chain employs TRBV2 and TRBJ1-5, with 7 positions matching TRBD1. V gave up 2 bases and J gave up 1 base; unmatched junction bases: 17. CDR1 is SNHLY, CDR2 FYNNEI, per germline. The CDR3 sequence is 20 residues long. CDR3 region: CASSEKEGEVGTASNQPQHF. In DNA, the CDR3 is TGTGCCAGCAGTGAAAAGGAGGGTGAAGTGGGGACAGCGAGCAATCAGCCCCAGCATTTT.

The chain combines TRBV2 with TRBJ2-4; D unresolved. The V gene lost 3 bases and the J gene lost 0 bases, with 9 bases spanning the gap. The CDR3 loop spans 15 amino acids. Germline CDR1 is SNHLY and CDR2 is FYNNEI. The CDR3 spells CASSDSDLAKNIQYF. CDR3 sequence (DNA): TGTGCCAGCAGTGACAGCGATCTAGCCAAAAACATTCAGTACTTC. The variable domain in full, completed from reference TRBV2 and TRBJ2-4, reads EPEVTQTPSHQVTQMGQEVILRCVPISNHLYFYWYRQILGQKVEFLVSFYNNEISEKSEIFDDQFSVERPDGSNFTLKIRSTKLEDSAMYFCASSDSDLAKNIQYFGAGTRLSVL.

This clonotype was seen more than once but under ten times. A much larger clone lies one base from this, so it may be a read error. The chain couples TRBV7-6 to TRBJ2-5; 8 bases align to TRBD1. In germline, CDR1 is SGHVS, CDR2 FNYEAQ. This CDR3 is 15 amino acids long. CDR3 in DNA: TGTGCCAACAGCGTCGACAGGGGTGGGCAAGAGACCCAGTACTTC. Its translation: CANSVDRGGQETQYF. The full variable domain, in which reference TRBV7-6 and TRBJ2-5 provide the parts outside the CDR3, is GAGVSQSPRYKVTKRGQDVALRCDPISGHVSLYWYRQALGQGPEFLTYFNYEAQQDKSGLPNDRFSAERPEGSISTLTIQRTEQRDSAMYRCANSVDRGGQETQYFGPGTRLLVL.

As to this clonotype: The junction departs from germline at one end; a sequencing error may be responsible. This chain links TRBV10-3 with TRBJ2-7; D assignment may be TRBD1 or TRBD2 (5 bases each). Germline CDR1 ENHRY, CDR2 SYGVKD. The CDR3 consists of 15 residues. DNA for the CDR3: TGTGCCAGCAGTTATTCTGGGACCGACAACTACGAGCAGTACTTC. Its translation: CASSYSGTDNYEQYF.

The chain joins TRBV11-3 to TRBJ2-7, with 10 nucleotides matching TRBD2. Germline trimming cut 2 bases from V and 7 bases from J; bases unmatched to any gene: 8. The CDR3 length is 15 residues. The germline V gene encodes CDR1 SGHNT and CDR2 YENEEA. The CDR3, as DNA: TGTGCCAGCAGCTTAATAGCGGGAGGTCGGTATGAGCAGTACTTC. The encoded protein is CASSLIAGGRYEQYF.

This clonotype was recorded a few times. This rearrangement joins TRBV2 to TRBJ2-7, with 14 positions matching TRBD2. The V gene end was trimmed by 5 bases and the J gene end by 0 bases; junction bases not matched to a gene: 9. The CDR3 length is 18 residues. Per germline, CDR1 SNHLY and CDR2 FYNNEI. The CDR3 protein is CASSYLSGLAGVSYEQYF. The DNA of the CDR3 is TGTGCCAGCAGTTATCTTTCGGGACTAGCGGGGGTCTCCTACGAGCAGTACTTC.

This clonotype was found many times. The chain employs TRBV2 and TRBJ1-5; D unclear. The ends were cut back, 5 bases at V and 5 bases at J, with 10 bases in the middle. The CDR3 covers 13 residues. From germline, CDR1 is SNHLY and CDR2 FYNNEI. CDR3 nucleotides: TGTGCCAGCAGTCCCGGGATAGATCAGCCCCAGCATTTT. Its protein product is CASSPGIDQPQHF.

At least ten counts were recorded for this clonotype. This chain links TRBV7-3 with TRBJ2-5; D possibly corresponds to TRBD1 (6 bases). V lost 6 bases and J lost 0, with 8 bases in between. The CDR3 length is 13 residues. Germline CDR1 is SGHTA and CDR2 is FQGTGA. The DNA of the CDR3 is TGTGCCAGCAGTCAGGGGTACCAAGAGACCCAGTACTTC. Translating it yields CASSQGYQETQYF. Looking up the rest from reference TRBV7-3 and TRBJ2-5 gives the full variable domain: GAGVSQTPSNKVTEKGKYVELRCDPISGHTALYWYRQSLGQGPEFLIYFQGTGAADDSGLPNDRFFAVRPEGSVSTLKIQRTERGDSAVYLCASSQGYQETQYFGPGTRLLVL.

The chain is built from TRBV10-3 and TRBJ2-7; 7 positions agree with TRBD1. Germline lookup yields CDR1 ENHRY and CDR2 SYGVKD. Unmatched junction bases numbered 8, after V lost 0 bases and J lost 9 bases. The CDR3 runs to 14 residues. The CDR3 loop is CAISESRDRFGQYF. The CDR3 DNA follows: TGTGCCATCAGTGAGTCCCGGGACAGATTCGGGCAGTACTTC.

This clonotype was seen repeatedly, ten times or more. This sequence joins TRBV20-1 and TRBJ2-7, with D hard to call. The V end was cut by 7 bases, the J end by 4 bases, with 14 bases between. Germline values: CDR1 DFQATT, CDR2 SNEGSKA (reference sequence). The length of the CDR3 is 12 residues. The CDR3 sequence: CSVIPGGYEQYF. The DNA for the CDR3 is TGCAGTGTTATCCCCGGTGGTTACGAGCAGTACTTC.

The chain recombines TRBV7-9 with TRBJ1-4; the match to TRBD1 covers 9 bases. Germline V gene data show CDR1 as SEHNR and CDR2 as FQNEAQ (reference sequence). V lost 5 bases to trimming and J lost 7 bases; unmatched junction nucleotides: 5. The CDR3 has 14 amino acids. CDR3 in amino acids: CASSQGQGIEKLFF. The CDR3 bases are TGTGCCAGCAGCCAGGGACAGGGTATTGAAAAACTGTTTTTT.

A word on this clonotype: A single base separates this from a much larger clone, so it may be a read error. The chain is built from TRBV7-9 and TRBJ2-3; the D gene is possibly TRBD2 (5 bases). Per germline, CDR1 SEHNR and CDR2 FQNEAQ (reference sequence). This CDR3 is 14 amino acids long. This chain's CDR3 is CASSHTSSTDTRYF. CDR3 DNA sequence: TGTGCCAGCAGCCACACCTCTAGCACAGATACGCGGTATTTT. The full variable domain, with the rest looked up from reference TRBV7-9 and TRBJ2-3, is DTGVSQNPRHKITKRGQNVTFRCDPISEHNRLYWYRQTLGQGPEFLTYFQNEAQLEKSRLLSDRFSAERPKGSFSTLEIQRTEQGDSAMYLCASSHTSSTDTRYFGPGTRLTVL.

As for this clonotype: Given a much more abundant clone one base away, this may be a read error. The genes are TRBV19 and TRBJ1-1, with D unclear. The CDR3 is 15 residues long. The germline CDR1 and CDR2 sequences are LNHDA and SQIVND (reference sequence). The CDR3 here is CASSIDSGANTEASF. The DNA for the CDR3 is TGTGCCAGTAGTATAGATTCAGGAGCCAACACTGAAGCTTCCTTT.

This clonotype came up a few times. The CDR3, as DNA: TGTGCCAGCAGTTTAGCGGGGTCCAGCTCCTACGAGCAGTACTTC. Protein sequence: CASSLAGSSSYEQYF. The rearrangement joins TRBV12-3 or TRBV12-4 to TRBJ2-7; D remains ambiguous. The CDR3 has 15 amino acids. The V gene lost 0 bases and the J gene lost 0 bases, with 9 bases spanning the gap.

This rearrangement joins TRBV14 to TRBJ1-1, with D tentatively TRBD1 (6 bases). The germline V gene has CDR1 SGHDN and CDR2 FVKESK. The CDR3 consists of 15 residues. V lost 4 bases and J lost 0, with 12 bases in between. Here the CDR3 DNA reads TGTGCCAGCAGCCCAACTGGACAGCTGAACACTGAAGCTTTCTTT. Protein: CASSPTGQLNTEAFF. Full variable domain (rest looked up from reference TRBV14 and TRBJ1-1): EAGVTQFPSHSVIEKGQTVTLRCDPISGHDNLYWYRRVMGKEIKFLLHFVKESKQDESGMPNNRFLAERTGGTYSTLKVQPAELEDSGVYFCASSPTGQLNTEAFFGQGTRLTVV.

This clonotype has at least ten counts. The CDR3 DNA reads TGTGCCAGTACACTTTATGGAAGCACTGAAGCTTTCTTT. It is translated as CASTLYGSTEAFF. V gene TRBV19 combines with J gene TRBJ1-1; unclear D gene. Trimming left V 7 bases short and J 4 bases short, with 13 bases between. The CDR3 has 13 amino acids. The germline V gene has CDR1 LNHDA and CDR2 SQIVND (reference sequence).

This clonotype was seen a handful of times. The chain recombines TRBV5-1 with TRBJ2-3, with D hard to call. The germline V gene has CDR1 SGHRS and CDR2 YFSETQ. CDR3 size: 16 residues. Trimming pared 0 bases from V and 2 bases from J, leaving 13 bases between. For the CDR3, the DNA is TGCGCCAGCAGCTTGGTTGGGAACCCGAACACAGATACGCAGTATTTT. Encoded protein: CASSLVGNPNTDTQYF.

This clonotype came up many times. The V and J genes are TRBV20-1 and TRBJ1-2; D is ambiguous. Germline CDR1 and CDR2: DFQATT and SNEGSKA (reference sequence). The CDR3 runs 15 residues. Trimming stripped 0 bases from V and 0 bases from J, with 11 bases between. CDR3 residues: CSARDLGGANYGYTF. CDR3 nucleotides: TGCAGTGCTAGAGATCTTGGAGGAGCTAACTATGGCTACACCTTC.